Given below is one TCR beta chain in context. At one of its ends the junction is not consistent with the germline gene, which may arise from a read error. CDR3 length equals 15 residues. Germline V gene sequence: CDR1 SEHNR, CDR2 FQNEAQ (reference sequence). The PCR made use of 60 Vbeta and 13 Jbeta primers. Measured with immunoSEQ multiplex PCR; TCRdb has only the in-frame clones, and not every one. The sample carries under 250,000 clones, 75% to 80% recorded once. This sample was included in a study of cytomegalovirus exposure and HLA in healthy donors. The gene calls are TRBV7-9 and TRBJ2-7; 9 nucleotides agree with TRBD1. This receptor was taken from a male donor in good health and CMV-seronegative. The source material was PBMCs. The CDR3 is CSSSAWDRVHYEQYF. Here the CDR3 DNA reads TGTTCCAGCAGCGCCTGGGACAGGGTTCACTACGAGCAGTACTTC.